The sequence of this TCR beta chain was determined in a study of CD8+CD57+ T cells in acquired aplastic anemia. Study findings and constraints: The number of CD8+ CDR3 sequences shared by patients and controls was approximately 28.

Concerning this clonotype itself: Its specificity is not known.

All patients picked for sequencing had shown, by flow cytometry, an expansion of CD8+CD57+ cells. CDR1 and CDR2 (germline): SEHNR, FQNEAQ (reference sequence). V was clipped by 5 bases and J by 5 bases; unmatched bases: 11. The CDR3 runs 15 residues. The use of genomic DNA as template underpinned the TCR beta VDJ and CDR3 profiling. Each CDR3 protein gets one entry after TCRdb re-called the reads with MiXCR. The data contain approximately 150,000 distinct CDR3 sequences, about 45% of them seen just once; the ten biggest clones take up 1.1%. Material for sequencing was sorted CD4+, CD8+, or CD8+CD57+ T cells (not recorded which) from PBMCs. The chain joins TRBV7-9 to TRBJ2-7; 8 bases align to TRBD1. The TCR was taken from a human donor with aplastic anemia. The CDR3, as DNA: TGTGCCAGCAGCGCAAGACCAGGGGGCATCGACGAGCAGTACTTC. Translated: CASSARPGGIDEQYF.